Given below is one T cell receptor (beta chain) in context. The CDR3 runs 14 residues. CDR1 is KGHSY and CDR2 is FQNENV in the germline V gene. V gave up 8 bases and J gave up 4 bases; unmatched junction bases: 6. Single viable CD3+CD4+CD8-CD45RO+ cells were sorted as the memory CD4+ T cells. This sample was taken from a study of memory CD4+ T cells and cytomegalovirus serostatus. TCRdb keeps only in-frame clones here, not all; method: immunoSEQ multiplex PCR. This table holds over 50,000 clones, roughly 79% found once. V is TRBV16 and J is TRBJ1-4; TRBD1 matches 8 bases. This receptor was obtained from an adult in good health and CMV-seronegative. Sample: memory CD4+ T cells from blood. Here the CDR3 DNA reads TGTGCCAGCGGACGGACAGGGATTAATGAAAAACTGTTTTTT. Protein: CASGRTGINEKLFF.